Following are 12 T cell receptor beta chains from one sample sequenced in a study of blood T cell repertoires in COVID-19. Generated by immunoSEQ multiplex PCR, the TCRdb table keeps only in-frame clones and is missing some. The profile covers around 70,000 clones, with about 90% appearing a single time and 7.3% taken by the ten largest. Material: peripheral blood. All receptors derive from a human donor in a cohort sampled during active COVID-19.

V usage is TRBV18 and J usage is TRBJ2-7, with D possibly being TRBD1 (6 bases). The V end lost 0 bases, the J end lost 6 bases, and 18 bases lay between the germline ends. Germline CDR1 is KGHSH and CDR2 is LQKENI. There are 16 residues in the CDR3. CDR3 region: CASSPPDSPPSGEQYF. The CDR3 DNA follows: TGTGCCAGCTCACCACCGGACAGCCCCCCATCGGGCGAGCAGTACTTC.

This chain links TRBV19 with TRBJ1-2; tentative D call: TRBD1 (5 bases). The CDR3 is made up of 15 amino acids. The ends were cut back, 5 bases at V and 3 bases at J, with 16 bases in the middle. The germline V gene has CDR1 LNHDA and CDR2 SQIVND (reference sequence). This CDR3 reads CASSLPTAGDYGYTF. The CDR3 bases are TGTGCCAGTAGTCTCCCCACTGCGGGGGACTATGGCTACACCTTC.

The chain is built from TRBV7-3 and TRBJ2-5, with a tentative D call TRBD2 (7 bases). The CDR3 spans 16 residues. Looked up from germline, CDR1 is SGHTA and CDR2 is FQGTGA. Trimming removed 5 bases at V and 2 bases at J, with 18 bases between. Written as DNA, the CDR3 is TGTGCCAGCAGCCAAAAAGGGGGGGCCTTACAAGAGACCCAGTACTTC. This encodes CASSQKGGALQETQYF.

The chain links TRBV7-9 to TRBJ2-5, with D possibly TRBD1 on 5 matching bases. The CDR3 loop spans 15 amino acids. CDR1 and CDR2 (germline): SEHNR, FQNEAQ (reference sequence). The germline V and J ends were trimmed by 4 bases and 2 bases, with 14 bases remaining between them. The CDR3: CASSSRGSEQETQYF. CDR3 DNA sequence: TGTGCCAGCAGCTCTAGGGGCAGCGAGCAAGAGACCCAGTACTTC.

The genes are TRBV30 and TRBJ1-5; perhaps TRBD1 as D (6 bases). V shed 5 bases and J shed 5 bases, with 22 bases lying between them. The CDR3 contains 16 residues. Germline values: CDR1 GTSNPN, CDR2 SVGIG (reference sequence). The CDR3 protein is CAWGGGAGGEDQPQHF. In nucleotides, the CDR3 is TGTGCCTGGGGGGGCGGAGCGGGAGGCGAGGATCAGCCCCAGCATTTT. The full variable domain, with the rest looked up from reference TRBV30 and TRBJ1-5, is SQTIHQWPATLVQPVGSPLSLECTVEGTSNPNLYWYRQAAGRGLQLLFYSVGIGQISSEVPQNLSASRPQDRQFILSSKKLLLSDSGFYLCAWGGGAGGEDQPQHFGDGTRLSIL.

This chain links TRBV2 with TRBJ2-5, with unresolved D. Germline V gives CDR1 SNHLY, CDR2 FYNNEI. V was pared by 8 bases and J by 5 bases, with 6 bases between. CDR3 length: 10 residues. The CDR3 region has the DNA TGTGCCAGCTCGCGGGAGACCCAGTACTTC. This encodes CASSRETQYF.

This sequence joins TRBV21-1 and TRBJ2-5; the DNA was not used to check the table's D call, TRBD1. TRBV21-1 constitutes a pseudogene. The CDR3 sequence is 17 residues long. The CDR3 coding sequence is TGTGCCAGCAGCAAACGACCTACCCTACAGGGCCAAGAGACCCAGTACTTC. Its protein product is CASSKRPTLQGQETQYF.

The chain recombines TRBV5-1 with TRBJ2-1; D is possibly TRBD2 (6 bases). With 0 bases removed from V and 3 bases from J, the gap between germline ends came to 16 bases. Germline CDR1 and CDR2: SGHRS and YFSETQ. This CDR3 region has 17 residues. For the CDR3, the DNA is TGCGCCAGCAGCTTGGTGGCGGGGCGGAGCTACTACAATGAGCAGTTCTTC. Translated: CASSLVAGRSYYNEQFF. The whole variable domain, remainder taken from reference TRBV5-1 and TRBJ2-1, is KAGVTQTPRYLIKTRGQQVTLSCSPISGHRSVSWYQQTPGQGLQFLFEYFSETQRNKGNFPGRFSGRQFSNSRSEMNVSTLELGDSALYLCASSLVAGRSYYNEQFFGPGTRLTVL.

The DNA for the CDR3 is TGTGCCAGCAGCTTAGGACAGGGAGAATACGAGCAGTACTTC. It translates to CASSLGQGEYEQYF. This rearrangement joins TRBV7-9 to TRBJ2-7; TRBD1 agrees at 7 bases. The CDR3 has 14 residues. J gave up 4 bases and V 1 base, and 4 bases lay outside the gene matches. Per the germline V gene, CDR1 is SEHNR and CDR2 is FQNEAQ (reference sequence).

The rearrangement links TRBV7-9 to TRBJ2-2, with D maybe TRBD1 (5 bases). From germline, CDR1 is SEHNR and CDR2 FQNEAQ (reference sequence). V shed 5 bases and J shed 0 bases, with 10 bases lying between them. The CDR3 length is 15 residues. CDR3 amino acids: CASSKTATNTGELFF. The CDR3 bases are TGTGCCAGCAGCAAGACAGCTACGAACACCGGGGAGCTGTTTTTT.

CDR3 residues: CASLLGGGTGELFF. CDR3 nucleotide sequence: TGTGCCAGCCTTCTAGGTGGGGGGACCGGGGAGCTGTTTTTT. This chain uses TRBV6-6 with TRBJ2-2; D might be TRBD2 (6 bases). Germline CDR1 MNHNY, CDR2 SVGAGI (reference sequence). V was shortened by 8 bases and J by 5 bases, with 15 bases between the two germline ends. This CDR3 has 14 residues.

The chain carries TRBV15 and TRBJ1-5; D not resolved. The germline V gene has CDR1 LNHNV and CDR2 YYDKDF (reference sequence). This CDR3 is built from 16 residues. Trimming pared 0 bases from V and 0 bases from J, leaving 9 bases between. The DNA for the CDR3 is TGTGCCACCAGCAGAGATCGGTACCCTAGCAATCAGCCCCAGCATTTT. This sequence encodes CATSRDRYPSNQPQHF.